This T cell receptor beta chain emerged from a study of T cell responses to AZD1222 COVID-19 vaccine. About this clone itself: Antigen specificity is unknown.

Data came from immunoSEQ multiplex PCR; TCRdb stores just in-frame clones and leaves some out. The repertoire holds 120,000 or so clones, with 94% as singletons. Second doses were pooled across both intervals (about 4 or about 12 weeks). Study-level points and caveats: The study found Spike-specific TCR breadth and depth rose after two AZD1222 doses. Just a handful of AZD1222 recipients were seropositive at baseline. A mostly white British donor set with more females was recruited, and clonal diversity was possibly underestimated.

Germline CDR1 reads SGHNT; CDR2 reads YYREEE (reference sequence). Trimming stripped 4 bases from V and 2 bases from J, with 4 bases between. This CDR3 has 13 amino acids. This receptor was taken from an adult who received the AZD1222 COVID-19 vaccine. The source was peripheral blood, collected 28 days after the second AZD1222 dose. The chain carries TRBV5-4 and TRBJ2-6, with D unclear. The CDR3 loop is CASSPPGANVLTF. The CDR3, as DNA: TGTGCCAGCAGCCCACCTGGGGCCAACGTCCTGACTTTC.